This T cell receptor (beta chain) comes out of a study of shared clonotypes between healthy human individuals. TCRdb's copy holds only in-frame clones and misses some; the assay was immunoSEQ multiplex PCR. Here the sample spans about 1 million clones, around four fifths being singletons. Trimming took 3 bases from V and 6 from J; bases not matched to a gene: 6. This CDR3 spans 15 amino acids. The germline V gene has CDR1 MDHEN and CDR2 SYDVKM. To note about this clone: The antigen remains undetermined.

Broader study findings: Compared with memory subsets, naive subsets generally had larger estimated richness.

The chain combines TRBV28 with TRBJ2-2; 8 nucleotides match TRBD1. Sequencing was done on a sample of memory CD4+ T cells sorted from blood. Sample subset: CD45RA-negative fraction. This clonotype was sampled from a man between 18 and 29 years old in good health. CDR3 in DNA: TGTGCCAGCAGTTTTCAATACAGGGGGTCCGGGGAGCTGTTTTTT. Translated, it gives CASSFQYRGSGELFF. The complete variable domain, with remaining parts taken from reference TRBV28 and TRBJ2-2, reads DVKVTQSSRYLVKRTGEKVFLECVQDMDHENMFWYRQDPGLGLRLIYFSYDVKMKEKGDIPEGYSVSREKKERFSLILESASTNQTSMYLCASSFQYRGSGELFFGEGSRLTVL.